A single sample is the source of the 30 T cell receptor beta chains below, sequenced in a study of a mutant IDH1 vaccine in newly diagnosed glioma. No cognate antigen is known for these TCRs. The time point was: week 47, end of study. Each vaccine dose was 300 ug of mutant IDH1 20-mer peptide, with topical imiquimod. The assay was immunoSEQ multiplex PCR, and TCRdb's table has in-frame clones only and misses some. The profile shows over 80,000 clones, roughly 77% of them singletons. This sample comprised PBMCs, obtained from a glioma patient whose treatment included an IDH1 peptide vaccine. These receptors all come from a man aged 40-55 years with glioma.

The chain carries TRBV7-2 and TRBJ2-7, with D possibly TRBD2 on 5 matching bases. V lost 3 bases and J 0 bases, leaving 15 bases between the germline ends. Germline CDR1 reads SGHTA; CDR2 reads FQGNSA. This CDR3 is built from 16 residues. The CDR3 sequence: CASSLDTGRSSYEQYF. CDR3 DNA sequence: TGTGCCAGCAGCTTGGATACGGGGAGAAGCTCCTACGAGCAGTACTTC.

The genes are TRBV6-5 and TRBJ2-3; D unresolved. The V gene's germline CDR1 is MNHEY and CDR2 SVGAGI. V lost 7 bases and J lost 0, with 5 bases in between. This CDR3 has 12 amino acids. The CDR3 loop reads CASTGSTDTQYF. In DNA, the CDR3 is TGTGCCAGCACTGGGAGCACAGATACGCAGTATTTT.

The chain recombines TRBV19 with TRBJ2-3, with 8 bases that match TRBD1. Germline CDR1 reads LNHDA; CDR2 reads SQIVND (reference sequence). The trim removed 3 bases at V and 1 base at J, leaving 6 bases unmatched. This CDR3 spans 16 amino acids. In DNA, the CDR3 is TGTGCCAGTAGTATCCGCCCGACAGGGGGCACAGATACGCAGTATTTT. Its protein product is CASSIRPTGGTDTQYF.

The chain joins TRBV28 to TRBJ2-7, with TRBD2 matching 8 bases. Germline CDR1 and CDR2: MDHEN and SYDVKM. The V gene end was trimmed by 7 bases and the J gene end by 0 bases; junction bases not matched to a gene: 5. This CDR3 is built from 14 residues. CDR3 sequence: CASTLAGGSYEQYF. The CDR3 DNA reads as TGTGCCAGCACTCTCGCGGGAGGCTCCTACGAGCAGTACTTC. Drawing the rest from reference TRBV28 and TRBJ2-7, the complete variable domain is DVKVTQSSRYLVKRTGEKVFLECVQDMDHENMFWYRQDPGLGLRLIYFSYDVKMKEKGDIPEGYSVSREKKERFSLILESASTNQTSMYLCASTLAGGSYEQYFGPGTRLTVT.

The chain couples TRBV28 to TRBJ2-3; 8 bases agree with TRBD2. This CDR3 contains 15 residues. V shed 3 bases, J shed 3 bases, and the junction held 5 bases outside the gene matches. Germline V gives CDR1 MDHEN, CDR2 SYDVKM. The CDR3 sequence is CASSLAGGVTDTQYF. CDR3 in DNA: TGTGCCAGCAGTTTGGCGGGAGGCGTAACAGATACGCAGTATTTT.

With regard to this clone: Germline is not matched at one junction end, which may reflect a read error. The chain uses TRBV27 and TRBJ1-4; no definite D call. CDR3 size: 15 residues. Germline V gene lookup returns CDR1 MNHEY and CDR2 SMNVEV (reference sequence). CDR3 nucleotide sequence: TGTGCCAGCGGTTTATCAGGAGGAACTAATGAAAAACTGTTTTTT. It yields the protein CASGLSGGTNEKLFF.

This chain joins TRBV6-6 and TRBJ2-7; 8 bases align to TRBD2. CDR3 length equals 16 residues. With 6 bases clipped from V and 7 bases from J, the junction kept 17 bases outside the gene matches. Germline CDR1 and CDR2: MNHNY and SVGAGI (reference sequence). Here the CDR3 reads CASRPGGVGRLGEQYF. Written as DNA, the CDR3 is TGTGCCAGCAGACCGGGGGGGGTCGGCCGCCTGGGAGAGCAGTACTTC.

This clone was seen a few times. The chain combines TRBV9 with TRBJ1-2, with 7 bases matching TRBD1. The germline V gene has CDR1 SGDLS and CDR2 YYNGEE. There are 14 residues in the CDR3. Trimming removed 3 bases from V and 4 bases from J; junction bases left unmatched: 6. The CDR3 bases are TGTGCCAGCAGCGCCAGACAGGGTACCTATGGCTACACCTTC. It specifies CASSARQGTYGYTF.

This clone was observed a single time. V gene TRBV5-6 combines with J gene TRBJ2-3, with TRBD2 matching over 11 bases. The germline CDR1 and CDR2 sequences are SGHDT and YYEEEE. V lost 0 bases, J lost 0 bases, and 9 bases stayed unmatched. The CDR3 has 19 residues. DNA for the CDR3: TGTGCCAGCAGCTTGGTTACGACTAGCGGGATCCCTAGCACAGATACGCAGTATTTT. This sequence encodes CASSLVTTSGIPSTDTQYF.

The J gene is TRBJ2-7, the V gene TRBV2, with D tentatively TRBD1 or TRBD2 (5 bases each). The CDR3 loop spans 13 amino acids. Germline CDR1 reads SNHLY; CDR2 reads FYNNEI. Trimming left V 9 bases short and J 4 bases short, with 16 bases between. This CDR3 is CARKVGTGYEQYF. The CDR3, as DNA: TGTGCCAGAAAGGTGGGGACCGGTTACGAGCAGTACTTC.

This clone was found a few times. V is TRBV14 and J is TRBJ1-1; D might be TRBD1 (6 bases). The CDR3 covers 15 residues. Trimming took 4 bases from V and 1 from J, leaving 13 bases between them. Looked up from germline, CDR1 is SGHDN and CDR2 is FVKESK. Here the CDR3 reads CASSPIGQKNTEAFF. The CDR3 DNA is TGTGCCAGCAGCCCAATCGGACAGAAGAACACTGAAGCTTTCTTT.

This clone was observed at least ten times. The V call is TRBV28, the J call TRBJ1-1, with D perhaps TRBD1 (5 bases). The CDR3 is made up of 16 amino acids. The germline V gene has CDR1 MDHEN and CDR2 SYDVKM. Deletions cut 3 bases from V and 0 bases from J, with 14 bases between. In DNA form, the CDR3 reads TGTGCCAGCAGTTTTCCAGTTCGGGGGATGAACACTGAAGCTTTCTTT. Its translation is CASSFPVRGMNTEAFF. Complete variable domain (other parts from reference TRBV28 and TRBJ1-1): DVKVTQSSRYLVKRTGEKVFLECVQDMDHENMFWYRQDPGLGLRLIYFSYDVKMKEKGDIPEGYSVSREKKERFSLILESASTNQTSMYLCASSFPVRGMNTEAFFGQGTRLTVV.

The J gene is TRBJ1-5, the V gene TRBV19; the match to TRBD1 covers 7 bases. The CDR3 loop spans 17 amino acids. Looked up from germline, CDR1 is LNHDA and CDR2 is SQIVND (reference sequence). V was pared by 6 bases and J by 6 bases, with 17 bases of the junction left unmatched. Written as DNA, the CDR3 is TGTGCCAGTAGCAACTCTAATAGACAGGGAGGGGGTCAGCCCCAGCATTTT. As protein: CASSNSNRQGGGQPQHF.

The chain links TRBV5-1 to TRBJ1-1; weak D call: TRBD1 (6 bases). V gave up 2 bases and J gave up 0 bases, with 11 bases separating them. The CDR3 runs to 15 residues. The germline V gene has CDR1 SGHRS and CDR2 YFSETQ. CDR3 in amino acids: CASSLMGGLNTEAFF. DNA for the CDR3: TGCGCCAGCAGCTTAATGGGGGGCCTGAACACTGAAGCTTTCTTT.

This rearrangement joins TRBV9 to TRBJ2-1; TRBD2 is a possible D gene (5 bases). The CDR3 loop spans 15 amino acids. Germline-derived CDR1 and CDR2 are SGDLS and YYNGEE. Trimming took off 3 bases at V and 8 bases at J, with 18 bases between the two ends. The CDR3 reads CASSDNQAGNDEQFF. The CDR3 DNA reads TGTGCCAGCAGCGACAATCAAGCCGGGAACGATGAGCAGTTCTTC.

The rearrangement joins TRBV5-1 to TRBJ2-5; 7 bases are a match to TRBD1. The CDR3 totals 17 residues. Germline trimming cut 0 bases from V and 5 bases from J; bases unmatched to any gene: 13. Germline V gene lookup returns CDR1 SGHRS and CDR2 YFSETQ. For the CDR3, the DNA is TGCGCCAGCAGCTTGGACTTACAGGGGCCAAAGGGTGAGACCCAGTACTTC. Translating gives CASSLDLQGPKGETQYF. Combining the CDR3 with reference TRBV5-1 and TRBJ2-5 gives the whole variable domain KAGVTQTPRYLIKTRGQQVTLSCSPISGHRSVSWYQQTPGQGLQFLFEYFSETQRNKGNFPGRFSGRQFSNSRSEMNVSTLELGDSALYLCASSLDLQGPKGETQYFGPGTRLLVL.

This rearrangement joins TRBV7-2 to TRBJ2-7, with D unclear. CDR1 SGHTA and CDR2 FQGNSA come from the germline V gene. The ends were cut back, 5 bases at V and 5 bases at J, with 7 bases in the middle. The CDR3 is 11 amino acids. The CDR3 spells CASSERHEQYF. The CDR3, as DNA: TGTGCCAGCAGCGAACGACACGAGCAGTACTTC.

The J gene is TRBJ2-5, the V gene TRBV15; D not resolved. The germline CDR1 and CDR2 sequences are LNHNV and YYDKDF (reference sequence). The V gene lost 6 bases and the J gene lost 1 base, with 12 bases spanning the gap. The CDR3 totals 14 residues. CDR3 loop: CATSKKASQETQYF. The DNA of the CDR3 is TGTGCCACCAGTAAGAAGGCCTCCCAAGAGACCCAGTACTTC.

The chain has TRBV28 and TRBJ2-7, with TRBD1 matching over 7 bases. This CDR3 contains 13 residues. CDR1 and CDR2 (germline): MDHEN, SYDVKM. V was pared by 3 bases and J by 12 bases, with 11 bases of the junction left unmatched. CDR3 nucleotide sequence: TGTGCCAGCAGTTTGGGGGCAGCAGGGGGTGGGTACTTC. Protein product: CASSLGAAGGGYF.

This chain's CDR3 is CASSQDRWGEQYF. Here the CDR3 DNA reads TGCGCCAGCAGCCAAGATCGGTGGGGGGAGCAGTACTTC. J is TRBJ2-7 and V is TRBV4-1, with D perhaps assigned TRBD1 or TRBD2 (5 bases each). V dropped 0 bases and J dropped 7 bases, with 10 bases sitting between them. The CDR3 has 13 residues. CDR1 is MGHRA and CDR2 is YSYEKL in the germline V gene.

The chain uses TRBV5-4 and TRBJ1-2; maybe TRBD1 (5 bases). V dropped 0 bases and J dropped 1 base, with 10 bases sitting between them. CDR3 length: 15 residues. Germline V gives CDR1 SGHNT, CDR2 YYREEE (reference sequence). The CDR3 DNA is TGTGCCAGCAGCTTGGTGAGCAGGGTTAACTATGGCTACACCTTC. It specifies CASSLVSRVNYGYTF.

J is TRBJ2-7 and V is TRBV7-2; no clear D. The germline gives CDR1 SGHTA, CDR2 FQGNSA. V was shortened by 0 bases and J by 3 bases, with 15 bases between the two germline ends. This CDR3 has 16 amino acids. The CDR3, as DNA: TGTGCCAGCAGCTTAGCCTCGGCTGGGGTTAGCTACGAGCAGTACTTC. It is translated as CASSLASAGVSYEQYF.

The chain has TRBV4-1 and TRBJ2-2; D gene unclear. The CDR3 totals 14 residues. Looked up from germline, CDR1 is MGHRA and CDR2 is YSYEKL. V lost 1 base, J lost 5 bases, and 8 bases lay in between. The chain's CDR3 is CASSQVPNTGELFF. The DNA for the CDR3 is TGCGCCAGCAGCCAAGTCCCTAATACCGGGGAGCTGTTTTTT.

The chain uses TRBV15 and TRBJ2-1, with a weak D call TRBD2 (5 bases). In germline, CDR1 is LNHNV, CDR2 YYDKDF (reference sequence). With 0 bases removed from V and 7 bases from J, the gap between germline ends came to 13 bases. This CDR3 has 15 amino acids. CDR3 sequence reads: CATSRDLTSSNEQFF. In DNA form, the CDR3 reads TGTGCCACCAGCAGAGATCTCACTAGTTCAAATGAGCAGTTCTTC. Full variable domain (remainder filled in from reference TRBV15 and TRBJ2-1): DAMVIQNPRYQVTQFGKPVTLSCSQTLNHNVMYWYQQKSSQAPKLLFHYYDKDFNNEADTPDNFQSRRPNTSFCFLDIRSPGLGDTAMYLCATSRDLTSSNEQFFGPGTRLTVL.

This chain joins TRBV7-3 and TRBJ1-1; D gene unclear. The germline V gene encodes CDR1 SGHTA and CDR2 FQGTGA. This CDR3 is built from 18 residues. V lost 4 bases to trimming and J lost 2 bases, with 23 bases between them. CDR3 coding DNA: TGTGCCAGCAGCTCTTTCCAAGGAGGGATGGGGTTAAACACTGAAGCTTTCTTT. Translation gives CASSSFQGGMGLNTEAFF.

The chain is built from TRBV7-2 and TRBJ2-1; D is uncertain. The germline V and J ends were trimmed by 4 bases and 7 bases, with 8 bases remaining between them. The CDR3 is 12 amino acids. Germline CDR1 is SGHTA and CDR2 is FQGNSA. The CDR3 DNA reads TGTGCCAGCAGCTACGATTGGAATGAGCAGTTCTTC. Protein sequence: CASSYDWNEQFF.

This clone appeared a few times. The rearrangement joins TRBV6-4 to TRBJ2-6, with TRBD2 identical over 13 bases. V shed 5 bases, J shed 4 bases, and the junction held 2 bases outside the gene matches. There are 16 residues in the CDR3. CDR1 MRHNA and CDR2 SNTAGT come from the germline V gene. CDR3: CASSTSGGAGANVLTF. In DNA form, the CDR3 reads TGTGCCAGCAGTACTAGCGGGGGGGCCGGGGCCAACGTCCTGACTTTC.

J is TRBJ2-1 and V is TRBV2; the D gene is possibly TRBD1 (5 bases). The V end was cut by 6 bases, the J end by 2 bases, with 5 bases between. The CDR3 runs 12 residues. The germline V gene encodes CDR1 SNHLY and CDR2 FYNNEI. As DNA, the CDR3 is TGTGCCAGCAGCAGGGCCTACAATGAGCAGTTCTTC. Protein product: CASSRAYNEQFF. Using reference TRBV2 and TRBJ2-1 for the parts outside the CDR3, the full variable domain is EPEVTQTPSHQVTQMGQEVILRCVPISNHLYFYWYRQILGQKVEFLVSFYNNEISEKSEIFDDQFSVERPDGSNFTLKIRSTKLEDSAMYFCASSRAYNEQFFGPGTRLTVL.

The V and J genes are TRBV19 and TRBJ1-1, with a weak D call TRBD1 (6 bases). Germline values: CDR1 LNHDA, CDR2 SQIVND (reference sequence). V lost 3 bases and J lost 1, with 9 bases in between. This CDR3 comprises 14 residues. CDR3: CASSIGQTNTEAFF. The CDR3 region has the DNA TGTGCCAGTAGTATTGGACAGACGAACACTGAAGCTTTCTTT.

This clone was seen a few times. This chain joins TRBV29-1 and TRBJ1-2; 7 nucleotides match TRBD1. The trim removed 6 bases at V and 0 bases at J, leaving 7 bases unmatched. The CDR3 sequence is 14 residues long. In germline, CDR1 is SQVTM, CDR2 ANQGSEA. The CDR3 sequence: CSVLGQEPNYGYTF. The CDR3 DNA sequence: TGCAGCGTCCTCGGACAGGAGCCTAACTATGGCTACACCTTC.